A single sample gave rise to the 18 T cell receptor beta chains below, sequenced in a study of molecular identifiers for immune sequencing clone quantification. TCRdb re-derived calls from the PCR reads in MiXCR, one entry per CDR3 protein. The sample records about 510,000 distinct CDR3 sequences, over 20% being singletons. What was sequenced was naive CD8+ T cells from blood, with Jurkat cell RNA spiked in. Subset specified: FACS-sorted CD8+CD4-CCR7+CD45RA+ naive T cells. These receptors all stem from a human donor in good health. Some libraries in this study had Jurkat cell RNA spiked in.

In this sample, this clonotype turned up many times. The rearrangement links TRBV6-1 to TRBJ2-7; TRBD1 aligns across 9 bases. This CDR3 spans 15 amino acids. J lost 5 bases, V lost 4 bases, and 9 bases had no gene match. Germline V lookup: CDR1 MNHNS, CDR2 SASEGT. The DNA of the CDR3 is TGTGCCAGCAGTGCGGGACAGGGTTTGGAGAACGAGCAGTACTTC. It is translated as CASSAGQGLENEQYF.

As concerns this clonotype: The junction departs from germline at one end; a sequencing error may be responsible. The chain couples TRBV28 to TRBJ2-7; 7 bases align to TRBD1. The CDR3 loop spans 13 amino acids. Germline assignment: CDR1 MDHEN and CDR2 SYDVKM. DNA of the CDR3: TGTGCCAGCACGGGGACAGACCTTTACGGGCAGTACTTC. Its translation: CASTGTDLYGQYF.

This clonotype was observed a few times. The rearrangement links TRBV27 to TRBJ1-5; D is unclear. The CDR3 has 13 residues. Germline V CDR1 and CDR2: MNHEY, SMNVEV (reference sequence). Trimming removed 3 bases from V and 6 bases from J, with 9 bases in between. CDR3 region: CASSFGKSQPQHF. The CDR3 bases are TGTGCCAGCAGTTTCGGTAAGAGTCAGCCCCAGCATTTT.

J is TRBJ2-3 and V is TRBV11-2; TRBD2 matches at 10 bases. The CDR3 has 16 amino acids. Trimming removed 5 bases from V and 2 bases from J; junction bases left unmatched: 7. Germline CDR1 SGHAT, CDR2 FQNNGV. Written as DNA, the CDR3 is TGTGCCAGCAGCCACCAAGCGGGAGGGTACACAGATACGCAGTATTTT. It specifies CASSHQAGGYTDTQYF. The entire variable domain, with the rest obtained from reference TRBV11-2 and TRBJ2-3, is as follows: EAGVAQSPRYKIIEKRQSVAFWCNPISGHATLYWYQQILGQGPKLLIQFQNNGVVDDSQLPKDRFSAERLKGVDSTLKIQPAKLEDSAVYLCASSHQAGGYTDTQYFGPGTRLTVL.

Note on this clonotype: At one of its ends the junction is not consistent with the germline gene, which may arise from a read error. For the CDR3, the DNA is TGTGCCAGCAGTCTACGACAAGATAACTATGGCTGCACCTTC. Its protein is CASSLRQDNYGCTF. The chain combines TRBV28 with TRBJ1-2; D is unresolved. The CDR3 loop spans 14 amino acids. Germline values: CDR1 MDHEN, CDR2 SYDVKM.

This clonotype came up a few times. The chain is built from TRBV5-6 and TRBJ1-1; D call uncertain. The V and J ends lost 0 bases and 3 bases respectively, with 6 bases between them. The length of the CDR3 is 13 residues. Germline V gene data show CDR1 as SGHDT and CDR2 as YYEEEE. In nucleotides, the CDR3 is TGTGCCAGCAGCTTGGCGACGGACACTGAAGCTTTCTTT. Translation: CASSLATDTEAFF.

On this clonotype itself: With a much larger clone just one base away, this may be a read error. V is TRBV7-3 and J is TRBJ2-7; D is unresolved. The CDR3 totals 9 residues. Germline CDR1 SGHTA, CDR2 FQGTGA. This chain's CDR3 is CAGSLKVYF. The CDR3 DNA sequence: TGTGCCGGCAGCTTAAAGGTGTACTTC.

This clonotype was seen at least ten times. The rearrangement uses TRBV4-3 and TRBJ1-5; D is perhaps TRBD1 (5 bases). The V end lost 0 bases, the J end lost 1 base, and 10 bases lay between the germline ends. The V gene's germline CDR1 is LGHNA and CDR2 YSLEER. The CDR3 has 16 amino acids. The CDR3 DNA reads as TGCGCCAGCAGCCAAGATCTGGGGCAAAGCAATCAGCCCCAGCATTTT. Amino acids: CASSQDLGQSNQPQHF.

This clonotype was found many times. The chain is built from TRBV25-1 and TRBJ2-7; D may be TRBD1 or TRBD2 (5 bases each). The germline gives CDR1 MGHDK, CDR2 SYGVNS. The CDR3 consists of 14 residues. The V gene lost 10 bases and the J gene lost 2 bases, with 18 bases spanning the gap. CDR3 protein: CATLVGTDPYEQYF. DNA of the CDR3: TGTGCCACCTTAGTTGGGACGGACCCCTACGAGCAGTACTTC.

Only a few counts were recorded for this clonotype. The rearrangement links TRBV10-3 to TRBJ2-3, with TRBD2 matching 7 bases. Looked up from germline, CDR1 is ENHRY and CDR2 is SYGVKD. Unmatched junction bases numbered 10, after V lost 2 bases and J lost 5 bases. The CDR3 is 16 amino acids. The DNA for the CDR3 is TGTGCCATCAGTGAGGGGACTAACCAGAGGCGAGATACGCAGTATTTT. Its translation: CAISEGTNQRRDTQYF.

This clonotype was counted ten times or more. V is TRBV5-4 and J is TRBJ1-1, with D hard to call. This CDR3 comprises 13 residues. Germline V gene sequence: CDR1 SGHNT, CDR2 YYREEE (reference sequence). Trimming removed 0 bases at V and 6 bases at J, with 9 bases between. In nucleotides, the CDR3 is TGTGCCAGCAGCTTGGAGGGAATCGCTGAAGCTTTCTTT. This sequence encodes CASSLEGIAEAFF. The full variable domain, rest sourced from reference TRBV5-4 and TRBJ1-1, is ETGVTQSPTHLIKTRGQQVTLRCSSQSGHNTVSWYQQALGQGPQFIFQYYREEENGRGNFPPRFSGLQFPNYSSELNVNALELDDSALYLCASSLEGIAEAFFGQGTRLTVV.

Only a few counts were recorded for this clonotype. This chain uses TRBV12-3 or TRBV12-4 with TRBJ1-2, with D hard to call. V lost 2 bases and J 7 bases, leaving 14 bases between the germline ends. The CDR3 contains 14 residues. Here the CDR3 reads CASSLKWGRGGYTF. The DNA of the CDR3 is TGTGCCAGCAGTTTAAAATGGGGTCGGGGTGGCTACACCTTC.

This clonotype was seen many times. V is TRBV12-3 or TRBV12-4 and J is TRBJ2-7, with D maybe TRBD2 (5 bases). The CDR3 loop spans 13 amino acids. V was trimmed by 5 bases and J by 3 bases, leaving 11 bases between them. The CDR3 DNA is TGTGCCAGCAGTCGTCGAGCGGACTACGAGCAGTACTTC. Amino acid sequence: CASSRRADYEQYF.

This clonotype was detected only a few times. The chain joins TRBV6-6 to TRBJ2-7; D is unresolved. Between the trimmed V and J ends, which lost 7 bases and 6 bases, there was a span of 13 bases. The CDR3 loop spans 12 amino acids. CDR1 and CDR2 (germline): MNHNY, SVGAGI (reference sequence). The CDR3 region has the DNA TGTGCCAGCACCACCCTTACAAGCGAGCAGTACTTC. Its translation: CASTTLTSEQYF.

Worth noting for this clonotype: The final CDR3 position lacks the conserved phenylalanine or tryptophan, pointing to a likely read error. The rearrangement joins TRBV5-1 to TRBJ1-5, with D possibly being TRBD1 (6 bases). The CDR3 is 16 amino acids. Germline loops: CDR1 SGHRS, CDR2 YFSETQ. The V gene lost 4 bases and the J gene lost 1 base, with 15 bases spanning the gap. Here the CDR3 reads CASSQKDSGSNQPQHS. DNA of the CDR3: TGCGCCAGCAGCCAAAAGGACAGCGGGAGCAATCAGCCCCAGCATTCT.

As to this clonotype: The junction and the germline gene differ at one end; a read error may be behind it. The chain is built from TRBV13 and TRBJ2-5; TRBD2 agrees at 10 bases. CDR3 length equals 16 residues. Germline CDR1 and CDR2: PRHDT and FYEKMQ (reference sequence). CDR3 sequence: CASSSWSSGSLETRYF. DNA of the CDR3: TGTGCCAGCAGCTCCTGGTCTAGCGGGAGTTTGGAGACCCGGTACTTC.

This clonotype has ten or more counts. V usage is TRBV27 and J usage is TRBJ1-1, with no clear D. CDR3 size: 18 residues. Germline CDR1 reads MNHEY; CDR2 reads SMNVEV (reference sequence). V was trimmed by 0 bases and J by 0 bases, leaving 17 bases between them. CDR3: CASSLSRYRYGMNTEAFF. For the CDR3, the DNA is TGTGCCAGCAGTTTATCGAGGTACAGATATGGGATGAACACTGAAGCTTTCTTT.

This clonotype has a count of ten or more. V and J are TRBV6-2 or TRBV6-3 and TRBJ1-5; no clear D gene. This CDR3 region has 12 residues. From germline, CDR1 is MNHEY and CDR2 SVGEGT. V dropped 6 bases and J dropped 11 bases, with 14 bases sitting between them. The DNA of the CDR3 is TGTGCCAGCAGAGAGCCGGGTTCAGCCCAGCATTTT. Translation: CASREPGSAQHF.